What follows is one T cell receptor (beta chain) and its context. Its antigen is still unknown. V lost 5 bases, J lost 9 bases, and 14 bases lay in between. Germline V gene sequence: CDR1 SGHVS, CDR2 FNYEAQ. CDR3 length: 12 residues. TCRB transcripts that were expressed got sequenced, as all of the isolated RNA had been reverse transcribed. About 3.6 million reads were obtained on average from naive, central memory and regulatory T cell samples. Libraries were prepared by immunoSEQ multiplex PCR; TCRdb keeps only in-frame clonotypes and omits some of them. The sample lists 120,000 or so clones, 15% to 20% occurring once. The sample originates from a study of beta chain features in type 1 diabetes. Study-level points and caveats: High TCR expression in some cells could lead to their over-representation in cDNA sequencing. Within each of all four CD4+ subsets, Type 1 diabetes patients had TCRB CDR3s that were moderately but significantly shorter. These data did not resolve whether HLA type affects TCRB rearrangement. Across patients, naive, central memory and Treg TCRB repertoires exhibited apparently greater similarity than was observed across healthy donors.

This clonotype originated in a man aged 18 to 30 with type 1 diabetes. The chain employs TRBV7-6 and TRBJ2-7, with a possible D match to TRBD1 (5 bases). Source material: central memory CD4+ T cells from blood. CDR3 DNA: TGTGCCAGCAGCGTGGAGTCAGGGCTGCAGTACTTC. This encodes CASSVESGLQYF.